This T cell receptor (beta chain) stems from a study of CD8 T cells in seronegative destructive rheumatoid arthritis (dated by TCRdb to the early 2020s). In the study overall: Seven of the eight CND-RA patients were receiving biological drugs at sampling. The study compared peripheral CD8+ TCRbeta repertoires from patients with CCP-negative destructive rheumatoid arthritis (CND-RA) against repertoires from newly diagnosed seropositive RA, seronegative RA and healthy controls. The seropositive RA, seronegative RA and healthy control comparison cohorts were obtained from an earlier published TCRbeta dataset rather than being newly sequenced. What the research found in general, with its limitations: The authors read the apparently distinct set of enriched public clonotypes carried by CND-RA patients as support for a separate disease subset. Because diagnostic samples were lacking, the TCR repertoire differences may partly reflect years of poor disease control rather than having been present at onset. Compared with controls and other RA subtypes, CND-RA repertoires contained more CMV-reactive and fewer influenza A-reactive CD8+ TCRbeta sequences. Across the 117,399 clonotypes tested, no public clonotype enrichment remained significant after Benjamini-Hochberg correction. After adjusting for age, CND-RA patients appeared to have less diverse, more clonal CD8+ TCRbeta repertoires than other RA subtypes. The small size of the CND-RA cohort was acknowledged as a study limitation.

On this clone itself: What antigen it recognizes has not been identified. The sample holds no much larger clone one base away, and base qualities are not on file.

Genomic DNA from CD8+ cells was used for TCRbeta sequencing according to the manufacturer's instructions. A genomics technology centre in Finland performed the TCRbeta sequencing with the immunoSEQ assay. In the original analysis: The clonotype tables produced by the immunoSEQ preprocessing pipeline were converted into VDJtools format, and any non-productive clonotypes were filtered out. Samples with fewer than 10,000 reads were excluded, the remaining samples were subsampled to 10,000 reads, and most of the eight CND-RA samples were retained. Using the VDJtools CalcDiversityStats function on data subsampled to 10,000 reads, the Shannon-Wiener, Simpson and clonality indices were calculated. To infer antigen specificity, non-singleton TCRbeta clonotypes were hard-matched against VDJdb, with no mismatches permitted. Clusters with potentially shared antigen targets were formed by grouping CDR3 sequences that differed by one amino acid (Hamming distance 1). Public clonotypes were tested for group enrichment with one-sided Fisher's exact tests after resampling groups to six samples, repeated ten times. TCRdb took this table from immuneACCESS and kept in-frame rearrangements with V and J called. Such tables lack part of the clones; where checked against another copy, unresolved V genes explain under half of the gap, and the rest is unexplained. From that table come the V and J calls and clone size; the DNA was used to work out D and trimming. The sample contains about 12,000 clones, 83% of them found a single time. Roughly a quarter of the sample is in the top ten clones.

A negative result on the clinical CCP2 antibody test was shown by CND-RA patients, and progression of joint destruction was observed despite active therapy. Every CND-RA patient showed typical joint destruction in the wrists and ankles and had failed conventional anti-rheumatic therapy. CND-RA patients were sampled after long disease histories, spanning decades in several cases, rather than at diagnosis. Each patient provided roughly 50 millilitres of EDTA-anticoagulated peripheral blood. Ficoll-Paque PLUS density gradient separation was used to isolate peripheral blood mononuclear cells. Using AutoMACS magnetic bead positive selection, CD8+ cells were isolated from either fresh or cryopreserved PBMCs, and flow cytometry was used to check purity. Genomic DNA was extracted using Nucleospin Tissue or Tissue XS kits and then quantified on a Qubit 2.0 fluorometer. At the junction V is shortened by 1 base and J by 5 bases, with 20 bases in between. The CDR3 covers 17 residues, taking in both the cysteine and the phenylalanine. The CDR3 DNA has 51 bases and is translated from base 1. According to the germline V gene, CDR1 reads SGHAT and CDR2 reads FQNNGV.

The chain is assembled from TRBV11-2 and TRBJ2-5; tentative D gene TRBD2, with 6 bases matching. The source material was CD8+ T cells from blood. The sequence came from a woman between 30 and 55 years old with seronegative destructive rheumatoid arthritis. The DNA sequence is as follows: TGTGCCAGCAGCTTAGCGGCCTTGGCGGGGCCTCGGGAGACCCAGTACTTC. Its coded protein is CASSLAALAGPRETQYF. The variable domain in full, with residues beyond the CDR3 obtained from the reference TRBV11-2 and TRBJ2-5 genes, is EAGVAQSPRYKIIEKRQSVAFWCNPISGHATLYWYQQILGQGPKLLIQFQNNGVVDDSQLPKDRFSAERLKGVDSTLKIQPAKLEDSAVYLCASSLAALAGPRETQYFGPGTRLLVL.